These T cell receptor beta chains were read from a single sample in a study of cytomegalovirus exposure and HLA in healthy donors. TCRdb keeps only in-frame clones here, not all; method: immunoSEQ multiplex PCR. The table includes over 150,000 clones, roughly three quarters detected once. Sample: PBMCs. The receptor set was obtained from a man aged 55 to 70 in good health and CMV-seronegative. The CDR3 runs from the conserved cysteine through the conserved F or W. D genes are given only for firm matches. Not every row has a clone size; where given, it reads once, few, many or a size class.

J gene	clone size	D gene	V gene	CDR3 DNA	CDR3 protein
TRBJ1-1	NA	TRBD1	TRBV7-2	TGTGCCAGCAGCCCCAGGACAGGGGGGACTGAAGCTTTCTTT	CASSPRTGGTEAFF
TRBJ2-3	NA	NA	TRBV6-1	TGTGCCAGCAGTCCGGGGGACGGCACAGATACGCAGTATTTT	CASSPGDGTDTQYF
TRBJ2-6	few	NA	TRBV5-4	TGTGCCAGCACTCGCTCTGGCGGGGCCAACGTCCTGACTTTC	CASTRSGGANVLTF
TRBJ2-7	NA	NA	TRBV9	TGTGCCAGCAGCGTAGCCGTGGGAGGAGGGTACGAGCAGTACTTC	CASSVAVGGGYEQYF
TRBJ2-7	NA	NA	TRBV7-2	TGTGCCAGCAGCCCCCCAGCGAGGGCGTACGGCGAGCAGTACTTC	CASSPPARAYGEQYF
TRBJ1-4	once	NA	TRBV7-2	TGTACCAGCAGCTTAGTAGCGGGCTCCGTAAATGAAAAACTGTTTTTT	CTSSLVAGSVNEKLFF
TRBJ2-7	few	NA	TRBV5-4	TGTGCCAGCAGCTTGGGGGGCGGGGCTATCTACGAGCAGTACTTC	CASSLGGGAIYEQYF
TRBJ2-7	NA	TRBD2	TRBV6-9	TGTGCCAGCAGCCCCCCCCCGCGGCTAGCGGGGAGATACGAGCAGTACTTC	CASSPPPRLAGRYEQYF
TRBJ1-6	NA	NA	TRBV7-2	TGTGCCAGCACCCTAACAGTGGGAGGGGCGGGGCCCCTCCACTTT	CASTLTVGGAGPLHF
TRBJ2-6	few	TRBD1	TRBV5-1	TGCGCCAGCAGCTGGACAGGGGGCGGTGGGGCCAACGTCCTGACTTTC	CASSWTGGGGANVLTF
TRBJ1-1	NA	TRBD1	TRBV10-3	TGTGCCATCAGAGACAGGGTTCTTTCGAACACTGAAGCTTTCTTT	CAIRDRVLSNTEAFF
TRBJ1-6	once	NA	TRBV27	TGTGCCAGCAGTCTAATTGAGACAGGAACTTATAATTCACCCCTCCACTTT	CASSLIETGTYNSPLHF
TRBJ1-2	NA	NA	TRBV9	TGTGCCAGCAGCGTAGCCCCGCGGTTGGGGGGAGGCTACACCTTC	CASSVAPRLGGGYTF
TRBJ1-2	NA	NA	TRBV4-3	TGCGCCAGCAGCCAAGTTGGAGACTCCAACTATGGCTACACCTTC	CASSQVGDSNYGYTF
TRBJ1-2	once	NA	TRBV19	TGTGCCAGTAGTATAGCCGCAACAGCTGGCTATGGCTACACCTTC	CASSIAATAGYGYTF
TRBJ2-7	NA	NA	TRBV7-8	TGTGCCAGCTCGCGGCATGTTGCCAGTACACCGTACGAGCAGTACTTC	CASSRHVASTPYEQYF
TRBJ2-7	NA	TRBD2	TRBV30	TGTGCCTGGAGTGGGACTAGCGTCTACGAGCAGTACTTC	CAWSGTSVYEQYF
TRBJ2-6	once	NA	TRBV6-5	TGTGCCAGCAGCCCCCAGGGCGGGGCCAACGTCCTGACTTTC	CASSPQGGANVLTF
TRBJ1-1	NA	TRBD1	TRBV27	TGTGCCAGCAGTATCTATCGACAGGGGACGGGCACTGAAGCTTTCTTT	CASSIYRQGTGTEAFF
TRBJ1-6	NA	NA	TRBV5-4	TGTGCCAGCAGCCCAGGGAGGTATAGTAATTCACCCCTCCACTTT	CASSPGRYSNSPLHF
TRBJ2-5	NA	TRBD1	TRBV14	TGTGCCAGCAGCCCCAGGGGGAGCCAAGAGACCCAGTACTTC	CASSPRGSQETQYF
TRBJ1-2	NA	TRBD1	TRBV6-5	TGTGCCAGCAGTCCTGGACAGGGGTACTATGGCTACACCTTC	CASSPGQGYYGYTF
TRBJ1-1	NA	NA	TRBV29-1	TGCAGCGAATTACAGGGAAGAGGAACTGAAGCTTTCTTT	CSELQGRGTEAFF
TRBJ2-5	NA	TRBD2	TRBV4-1	TGCGCCAGCAGCCAAGTCGAGTGGTCTAGCGGGAGTTCCTGGGAGACCCAGTACTTC	CASSQVEWSSGSSWETQYF
TRBJ1-6	NA	NA	TRBV5-1	TGCGCCAGCAGCTTGGCAGAGGGCGAATCACCCCTCCACTTT	CASSLAEGESPLHF